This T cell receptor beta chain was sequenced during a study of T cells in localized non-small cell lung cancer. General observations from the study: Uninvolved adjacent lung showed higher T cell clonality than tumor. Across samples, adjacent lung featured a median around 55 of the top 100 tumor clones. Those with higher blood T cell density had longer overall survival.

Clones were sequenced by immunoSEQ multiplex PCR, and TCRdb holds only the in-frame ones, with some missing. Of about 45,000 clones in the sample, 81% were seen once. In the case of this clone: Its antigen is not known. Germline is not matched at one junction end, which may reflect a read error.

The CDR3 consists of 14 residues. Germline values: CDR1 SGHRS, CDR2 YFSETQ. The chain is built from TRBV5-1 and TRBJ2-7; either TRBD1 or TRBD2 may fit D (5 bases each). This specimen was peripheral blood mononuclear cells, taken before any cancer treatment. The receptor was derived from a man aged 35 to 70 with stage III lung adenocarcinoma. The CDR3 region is CASSLAGASYEQYF. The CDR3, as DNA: TGTGCCAGCAGCTTGGCCGGGGCCTCCTACGAGCAGTACTTC.